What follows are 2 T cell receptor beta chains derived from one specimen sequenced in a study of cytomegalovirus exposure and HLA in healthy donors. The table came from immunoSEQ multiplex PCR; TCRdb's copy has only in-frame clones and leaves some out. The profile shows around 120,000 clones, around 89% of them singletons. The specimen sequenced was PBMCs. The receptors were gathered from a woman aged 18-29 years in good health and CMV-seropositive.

The CDR3 nucleotides are TGTGCCAGTAGTGCAAGGACAGGGGGACGGGGTGTGGACAAAAACATTCAGTACTTC. It encodes CASSARTGGRGVDKNIQYF. The V call is TRBV19, the J call TRBJ2-4, with 10 nucleotides matching TRBD1. Unmatched junction bases numbered 16, after V lost 5 bases and J lost 3 bases. Germline values: CDR1 LNHDA, CDR2 SQIVND (reference sequence). This CDR3 comprises 19 residues.

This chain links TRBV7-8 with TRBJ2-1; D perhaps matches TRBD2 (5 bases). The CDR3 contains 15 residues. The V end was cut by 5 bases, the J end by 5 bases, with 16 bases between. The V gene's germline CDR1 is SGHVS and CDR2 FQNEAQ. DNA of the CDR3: TGTGCCAGCAGCATCGGACTGCATTCGAACAATGAGCAGTTCTTC. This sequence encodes CASSIGLHSNNEQFF.